The source of this TCR beta chain is a study of cytomegalovirus exposure and HLA in healthy donors. Turning to the study itself: A later analysis reported the 130 or so validation repertoires used the same platform as the 550 to 700 first-cohort repertoires. Study results and caveats: According to a subsequent analysis, TCR clusters identified in the first cohort showed a tendency to co-occur across the approximately 120 validation repertoires. TCR beta chains numbering under 200 were designated cytomegalovirus-associated.

The repertoire was sequenced with immunoSEQ multiplex PCR; TCRdb's copy has only in-frame clones and lacks some. The sample records around 250,000 clones, nearly 90% being singletons. In the case of this clone: Antigen: not known.

CDR3 length: 13 amino acids. Germline assignment: CDR1 SNHLY and CDR2 FYNNEI. V lost 3 bases and J 4 bases, leaving 9 bases between the germline ends. The chain uses TRBV2 and TRBJ1-2; D is possibly TRBD1 (5 bases). The clonotype comes from a woman under 30 in good health and CMV-seronegative. The sequenced material came from PBMCs. DNA for the CDR3: TGTGCCAGCAGTGACGACAGTTCCTATGGCTACACCTTC. This sequence encodes CASSDDSSYGYTF.